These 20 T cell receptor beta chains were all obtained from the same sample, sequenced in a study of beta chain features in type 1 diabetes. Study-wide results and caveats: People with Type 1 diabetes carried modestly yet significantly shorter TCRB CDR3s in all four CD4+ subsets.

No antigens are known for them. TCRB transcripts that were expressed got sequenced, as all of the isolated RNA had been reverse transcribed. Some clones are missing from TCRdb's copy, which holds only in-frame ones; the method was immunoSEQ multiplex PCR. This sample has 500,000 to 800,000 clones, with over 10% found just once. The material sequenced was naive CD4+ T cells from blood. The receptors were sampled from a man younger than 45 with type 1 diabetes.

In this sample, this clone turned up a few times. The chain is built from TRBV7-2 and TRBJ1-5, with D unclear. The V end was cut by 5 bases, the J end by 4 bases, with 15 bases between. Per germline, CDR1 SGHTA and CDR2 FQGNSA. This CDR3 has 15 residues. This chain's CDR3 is CASSLMSVQNQPQHF. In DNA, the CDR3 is TGTGCCAGCAGCCTAATGTCAGTTCAGAATCAGCCCCAGCATTTT.

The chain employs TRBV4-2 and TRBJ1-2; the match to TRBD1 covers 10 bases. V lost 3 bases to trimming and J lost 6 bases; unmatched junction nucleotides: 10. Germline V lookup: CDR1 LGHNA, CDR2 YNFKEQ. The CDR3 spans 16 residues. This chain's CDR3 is CASSQLLTGGVDGYTF. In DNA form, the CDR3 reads TGTGCCAGCAGCCAGCTTCTGACAGGGGGCGTAGATGGCTACACCTTC.

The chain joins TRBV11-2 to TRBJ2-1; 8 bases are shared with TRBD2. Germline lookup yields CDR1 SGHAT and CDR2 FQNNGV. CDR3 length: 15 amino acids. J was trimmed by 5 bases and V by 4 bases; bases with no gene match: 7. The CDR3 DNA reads TGTGCCAGCAGCTCAGTAGCGGGGAGACACAATGAGCAGTTCTTC. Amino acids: CASSSVAGRHNEQFF.

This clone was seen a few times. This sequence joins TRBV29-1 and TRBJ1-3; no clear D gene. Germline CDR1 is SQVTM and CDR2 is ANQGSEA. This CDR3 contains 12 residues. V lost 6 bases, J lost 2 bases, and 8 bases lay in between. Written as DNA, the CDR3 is TGCAGCGTCCCTACGACTGGAAACACCATATATTTT. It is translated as CSVPTTGNTIYF.

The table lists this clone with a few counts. CDR3 in amino acids: CASRGSRRGIGYGYTF. The CDR3 nucleotides are TGTGCCAGCAGAGGGAGCCGAAGGGGGATAGGCTATGGCTACACCTTC. This chain uses TRBV7-2 with TRBJ1-2; TRBD1 might be the D (6 bases). Per germline, CDR1 SGHTA and CDR2 FQGNSA. Trimming stripped 6 bases from V and 4 bases from J, with 21 bases between. The CDR3 length is 16 residues.

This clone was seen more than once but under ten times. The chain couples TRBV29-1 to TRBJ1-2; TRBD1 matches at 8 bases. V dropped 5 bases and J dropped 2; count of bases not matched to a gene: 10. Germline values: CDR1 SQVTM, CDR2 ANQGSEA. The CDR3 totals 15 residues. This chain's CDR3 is CSVWFQGAGNYGYTF. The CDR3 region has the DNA TGCAGCGTTTGGTTCCAGGGGGCAGGGAACTATGGCTACACCTTC.

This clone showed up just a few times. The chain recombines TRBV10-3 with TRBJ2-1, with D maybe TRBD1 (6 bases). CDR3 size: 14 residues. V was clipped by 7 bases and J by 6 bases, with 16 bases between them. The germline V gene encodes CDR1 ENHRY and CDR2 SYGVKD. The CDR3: CAITKDSGGNEQFF. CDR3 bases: TGTGCCATCACTAAGGACAGTGGGGGCAATGAGCAGTTCTTC.

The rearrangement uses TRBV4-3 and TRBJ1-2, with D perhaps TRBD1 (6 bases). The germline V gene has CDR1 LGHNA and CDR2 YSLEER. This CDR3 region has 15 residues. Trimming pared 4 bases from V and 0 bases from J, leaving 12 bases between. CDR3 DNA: TGCGCCAGCAGCCCCCGGGACACCTCTAACTATGGCTACACCTTC. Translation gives CASSPRDTSNYGYTF.

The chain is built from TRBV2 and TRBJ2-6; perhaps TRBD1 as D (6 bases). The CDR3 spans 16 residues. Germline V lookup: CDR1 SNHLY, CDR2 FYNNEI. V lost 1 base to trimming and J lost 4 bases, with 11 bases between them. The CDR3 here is CASSEDRAEGANVLTF. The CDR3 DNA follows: TGTGCCAGCAGTGAAGACAGGGCGGAAGGGGCCAACGTCCTGACTTTC.

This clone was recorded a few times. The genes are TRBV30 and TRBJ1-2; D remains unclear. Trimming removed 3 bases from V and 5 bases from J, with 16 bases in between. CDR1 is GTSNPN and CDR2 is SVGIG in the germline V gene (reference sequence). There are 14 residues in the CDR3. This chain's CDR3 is CAWSEGGGSYGYTF. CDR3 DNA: TGTGCCTGGAGCGAGGGCGGCGGATCGTATGGCTACACCTTC. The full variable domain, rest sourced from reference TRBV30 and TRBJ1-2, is SQTIHQWPATLVQPVGSPLSLECTVEGTSNPNLYWYRQAAGRGLQLLFYSVGIGQISSEVPQNLSASRPQDRQFILSSKKLLLSDSGFYLCAWSEGGGSYGYTFGSGTRLTVV.

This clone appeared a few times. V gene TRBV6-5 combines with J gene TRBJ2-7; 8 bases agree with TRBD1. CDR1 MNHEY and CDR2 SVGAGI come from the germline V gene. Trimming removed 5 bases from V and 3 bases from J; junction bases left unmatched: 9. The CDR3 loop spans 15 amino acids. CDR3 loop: CASSPGGQGNYEQYF. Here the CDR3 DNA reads TGTGCCAGCAGTCCTGGAGGACAGGGAAACTACGAGCAGTACTTC.

The CDR3 protein is CASSAGGSGQPQHF. The CDR3 DNA follows: TGTGCCAGCAGCGCCGGGGGTAGTGGTCAGCCCCAGCATTTT. This chain joins TRBV9 and TRBJ1-5, with D perhaps TRBD1 (5 bases). CDR1 is SGDLS and CDR2 is YYNGEE in the germline V gene. V lost 3 bases to trimming and J lost 6 bases, with 13 bases between them. There are 14 residues in the CDR3. Drawing the rest from reference TRBV9 and TRBJ1-5, the complete variable domain is DSGVTQTPKHLITATGQRVTLRCSPRSGDLSVYWYQQSLDQGLQFLIQYYNGEERAKGNILERFSAQQFPDLHSELNLSSLELGDSALYFCASSAGGSGQPQHFGDGTRLSIL.

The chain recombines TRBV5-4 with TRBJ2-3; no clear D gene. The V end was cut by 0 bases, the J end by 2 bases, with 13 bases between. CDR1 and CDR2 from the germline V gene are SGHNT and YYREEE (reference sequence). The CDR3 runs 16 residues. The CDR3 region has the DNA TGTGCCAGCAGCTTGGGTGGCTCTAGGAACACAGATACGCAGTATTTT. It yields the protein CASSLGGSRNTDTQYF.

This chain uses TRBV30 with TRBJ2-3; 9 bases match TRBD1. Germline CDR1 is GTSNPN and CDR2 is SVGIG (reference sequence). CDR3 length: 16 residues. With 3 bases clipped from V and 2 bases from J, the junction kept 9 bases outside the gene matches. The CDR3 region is CAWSPAGTGTTDTQYF. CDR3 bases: TGTGCCTGGAGCCCTGCCGGGACAGGGACCACAGATACGCAGTATTTT.

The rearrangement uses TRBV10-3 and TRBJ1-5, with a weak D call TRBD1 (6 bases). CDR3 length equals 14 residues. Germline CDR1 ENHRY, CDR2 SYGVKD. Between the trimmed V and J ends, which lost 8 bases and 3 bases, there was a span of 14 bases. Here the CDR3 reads CAIGTGTNNQPQHF. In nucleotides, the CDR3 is TGTGCCATCGGGACGGGGACAAACAATCAGCCCCAGCATTTT.

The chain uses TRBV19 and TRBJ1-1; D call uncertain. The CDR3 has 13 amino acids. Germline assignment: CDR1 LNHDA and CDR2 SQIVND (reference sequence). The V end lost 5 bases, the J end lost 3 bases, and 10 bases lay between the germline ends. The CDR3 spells CASSRATDTEAFF. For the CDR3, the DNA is TGTGCCAGTAGTCGCGCGACGGACACTGAAGCTTTCTTT.

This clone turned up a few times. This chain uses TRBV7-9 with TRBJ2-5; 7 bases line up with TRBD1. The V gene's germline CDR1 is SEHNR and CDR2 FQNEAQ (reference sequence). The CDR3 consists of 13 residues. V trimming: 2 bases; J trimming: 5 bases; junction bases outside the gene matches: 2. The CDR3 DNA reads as TGTGCCAGCAGCTTAACAGGGGCCGAGACCCAGTACTTC. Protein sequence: CASSLTGAETQYF.

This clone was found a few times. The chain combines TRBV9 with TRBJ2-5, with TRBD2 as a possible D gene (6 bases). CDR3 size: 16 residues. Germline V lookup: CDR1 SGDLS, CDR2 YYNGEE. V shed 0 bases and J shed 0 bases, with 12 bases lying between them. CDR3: CASSVATGVYQETQYF. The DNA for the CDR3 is TGTGCCAGCAGCGTAGCTACGGGGGTGTACCAAGAGACCCAGTACTTC.

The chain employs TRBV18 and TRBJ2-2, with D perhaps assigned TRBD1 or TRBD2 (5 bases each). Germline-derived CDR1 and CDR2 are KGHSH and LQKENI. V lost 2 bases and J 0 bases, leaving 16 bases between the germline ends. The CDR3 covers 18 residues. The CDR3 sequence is CASSPVAGRDANTGELFF. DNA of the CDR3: TGTGCCAGCTCACCAGTTGCGGGCAGGGACGCGAACACCGGGGAGCTGTTTTTT.

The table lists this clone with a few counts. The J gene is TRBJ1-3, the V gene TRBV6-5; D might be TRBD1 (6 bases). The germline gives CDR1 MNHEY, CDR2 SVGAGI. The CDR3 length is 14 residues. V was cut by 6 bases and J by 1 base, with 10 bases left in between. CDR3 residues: CASSTTGSGNTIYF. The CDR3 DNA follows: TGTGCCAGCAGCACTACAGGGTCTGGAAACACCATATATTTT.